This TCR beta chain was recorded in a study of cytomegalovirus exposure and HLA in healthy donors listed by TCRdb under 2017. For context, the study as a whole: According to an earlier analysis of a few hundred of the donors, roughly 180 million T cells yielded 117 million unique TCR beta sequences and roughly 280 Gb of sequence data. The study used immunosequencing to profile the T cell repertoires of 670 or so subjects and linked those repertoires to cytomegalovirus serostatus. Among the roughly 390 genotyped donors, about 85% belonged to the genetic ancestry cluster associated with self-reported Caucasian donors. A later genetic analysis took genome-wide SNP genotypes for about 60% of the roughly 670 donors and used that subset as a discovery cohort. Every discovery cohort repertoire had been produced on one sequencing platform. Class I and class II HLA loci were covered by the typing at four-digit resolution. To predict cytomegalovirus infection status, the study brought together high-throughput TCR immunosequencing, statistical association of individual TCRs with disease status, and machine learning. To study patterns of TCR occurrence, a later analysis re-analyzed previously published TCR beta repertoires from 666 donors and added high-resolution HLA genotyping. Donor age, sex, ethnicity and CMV serostatus were compiled together with the repertoire data. Roughly 5 DR-DQ haplotypes were treated as single units for association and clustering because of strong linkage in the cohort. The study aimed to test whether cataloging public T cell receptors could reveal signatures of past pathogen exposure. An early release covering around 630 HLA-typed donors comprised about 310 gigabases of sequencing data and around 80 million unique TCR sequences. Typing coverage varied by locus: 629-630 donors for A, B, C, DRB1 and DQB1; roughly 500 for DQA1; about 600 for DPA1; 450 to 480 for DPB1. The later analysis used no new phenotypic data to find candidate immune exposures, relying instead on TCR beta sequences and their occurrence across donors. Among 300 to 450 genotyped donors of the cohort, an average of about 240,000 unique TCR beta nucleotide sequences were sequenced per donor, around 20% of them non-productive. Besides the first cohort of around 700 subjects, a separate validation cohort made up of roughly 120 different subjects was used. To decide whether each TCR beta V gene segment behaved as functional or pseudogenic, an earlier analysis of some 540 of the donors relied on high-throughput TCR beta sequencing.

The cohort comprised some 700 healthy bone marrow donors. All cohort members were sampled while nominally healthy, although unrecorded immune exposures were likely present. The donor was CMV seropositive and belonged to the group of 250 to 350 seropositive cohort members. Every donor gave a peripheral blood sample, and the peripheral blood mononuclear cells from that sample were used for TCR beta sequencing. Genomic DNA was extracted from the blood cell samples with the Qiagen DNeasy Blood Extraction Kit. CDR1 and CDR2 (MNHEY, SVGAGI) derive from the germline V gene. The V and J ends are trimmed by 6 bases and 2 bases, leaving 10 bases between them. From cysteine to phenylalanine, the CDR3 is 13 amino acids long. Just the 39-base CDR3 DNA is kept, in frame starting at base 1. Regarding this clone: Its antigen is not yet known. One base away there is no much larger clone; base qualities are not given.

The library was produced with the immunoSEQ multiplex PCR assay. The multiplex PCR relied on a mix of 60 forward primers for TCR Vbeta segments and 13 reverse primers for TCR Jbeta segments. A multiplex PCR assay on genomic DNA amplified the CDR3 region of rearranged TCR beta genes. On the Illumina HiSeq System, the amplified TCR beta libraries were sequenced as 87-base-pair reads. In the paper's pipeline: A later analysis tallied around 80 million unique TCR beta chains across the 666 repertoires, and about 10 million of those chains were shared by two or more donors. A nearest-neighbor algorithm error-corrected the raw reads and collapsed the reads into unique sequences, merging closely related sequences to remove PCR and sequencing errors. Alignment of CDR3 sequences to IMGT reference sequences was used to assign V, D and J gene segments. For a sequence to be retained, a match of at least six nucleotides was required to both a V gene segment and a J gene segment. Rearrangements were classified as productive when the CDR3 lacked stop codons and remained in frame with V and J, and all other rearrangements were classified as non-productive. CDR3 was defined by IMGT convention, running from the second conserved V-encoded cysteine to the conserved J-encoded phenylalanine. Sequences without an unambiguous match to a single V gene segment were excluded from the earlier analysis of about 600 of the donors. An earlier analysis of 587 of the donors classified V segments as functional when productive rearrangements were above 56.7% and as segregating when the standard deviation between donors was above 5%. A statistical classification framework was built to diagnose cytomegalovirus status from the catalog of TCR beta chain sequences. A later analysis assigned V and J genes by comparing TCR nucleotide sequences with IMGT/GENE-DB human TR gene sequences. A later analysis assigned CDR3 sequences and most-parsimonious VDJ recombination scenarios with the TCRdist pipeline. A later analysis defined each TCR beta chain by its CDR3 amino acid sequence plus V-gene family, and excluded reads lacking a unique V-gene family. To address suspected cross-contamination and a sequencing artifact, a later analysis removed under 600 highly shared, low-generation-probability nucleotide sequences. A later analysis calculated a clonal expansion index for each public chain from normalized within-repertoire ranks of inferred template counts. In a later analysis, generation probabilities were computed with a VDJ recombination model fitted to out-of-frame rearrangements, and the resulting probabilities were checked against IGoR. In a later analysis, hypergeometric tests were used to score TCR-TCR, TCR-HLA and TCR-CMV co-occurrence, with a repertoire-size bias correction applied to TCR pairs. To estimate false discovery rates, a later analysis permuted the HLA or CMV assignments 20 times. In a later analysis, co-occurring TCRs were grouped using DBSCAN, with TCRdist sequence similarity added in when clustering inside HLA-allele-positive subsets. Repertoires with fewer than 30,000 or more than 120,000 public chains, plus five repertoires with anomalous nucleotide sharing, were excluded from co-occurrence clustering. The clones in this table, taken by TCRdb from immuneACCESS, are in-frame only. Not every clone is retained; where verified, under half of the shortfall comes from an unresolved V gene, and the cause of the rest is unknown. The DNA was the basis for D and trimming; V, J and clone size are from that table. The sample table contains 110,000 or so clones; only one count was recorded for roughly 80% of them. In total, the top ten clones hold 8.6% of the sample.

Summary of the overall study and its limitations: Because the 87-base-pair reads could not distinguish some IMGT-functional V segments, including TRBV6-2 and TRBV6-3, those segments were excluded. This cohort had only TCR beta chains sequenced, and the lack of alpha or paired-chain data limited which features could be detected. For the cohort, immune exposure information was limited to CMV serostatus. Because some donors lacked HLA typing at each locus, the association tests relied only on the typed subset. While some public TCRs were present in many individuals, most TCR sequences turned up only very rarely across donors. The earlier analysis of some 560 of the donors excluded approximately 17 rarely observed V segments, including chromosome 9 orphons, because counts were too low. In a later genetic analysis, fewer N-insertions in productive TCRs were reported among donors in an Asian-associated ancestry cluster than the approximately 710-donor mean. The study listed 164 TCR beta chains as associated with cytomegalovirus. An association between a missense DCLRE1C variant and V-gene and J-gene trimming of TCR beta chains was found in a later genetic analysis and replicated in an independent cohort. Roughly uniform sequencing depth across donors was assumed in presence/absence analyses, although this assumption may not hold. A later analysis associated about 17,000 TCR beta sequences with specific HLA alleles at a false discovery rate of 0.05. Cytomegalovirus status was reported to be diagnosed by the classifier with high specificity and sensitivity in both the original and validation cohorts. According to a later analysis, parvovirus B19, influenza, CMV and Epstein-Barr virus appeared linked to several top co-occurrence clusters. A later analysis found that HLA-associated TCR beta chains were more clonally expanded and had lower generation probabilities than equally common non-associated chains. In vitro tests confirmed that a few of the cytomegalovirus-associated TCR beta chains recognize cytomegalovirus antigens. Assigning TCR associations to individual alleles was difficult when HLA alleles, especially DR and DQ, strongly co-occurred. Linkage disequilibrium might explain the correlated functional status among segregating V segments, but an unknown experimental factor could not be excluded. In a later analysis, most CMV-associated TCR beta chains were found to appear HLA-restricted, with HLA associations seemingly driven largely by CMV exposure. It was suggested by the authors that the approach could potentially be generalized to other disease states and immunological phenotypes. An earlier analysis of roughly 570 of the donors showed that most TCR beta V segments appeared in productive rearrangements either about 87% or about 30% of the time, which broadly matched IMGT annotations. A further reported finding was that TCR beta sequences accurately predicted the HLA-A and HLA-B alleles for most subjects in the first cohort. According to a later analysis, TCR association rates differed among HLA loci, with DRB1 alleles showing the most associated TCRs and HLA-C alleles showing the fewest. The sequencing pipeline was judged likely to have produced a cluster of highly shared sequence variants as a technical artifact.

The receptor comes from a woman aged 40 to 49 in good health and CMV-seropositive. Sequencing was performed on PBMCs. The chain is encoded by TRBV6-5 joined to TRBJ2-5; possibly the D gene is TRBD1, per 6 matching bases. The CDR3 protein: CASSRQAQETQYF. The DNA sequence is as follows: TGTGCCAGCAGCCGACAGGCTCAAGAGACCCAGTACTTC.